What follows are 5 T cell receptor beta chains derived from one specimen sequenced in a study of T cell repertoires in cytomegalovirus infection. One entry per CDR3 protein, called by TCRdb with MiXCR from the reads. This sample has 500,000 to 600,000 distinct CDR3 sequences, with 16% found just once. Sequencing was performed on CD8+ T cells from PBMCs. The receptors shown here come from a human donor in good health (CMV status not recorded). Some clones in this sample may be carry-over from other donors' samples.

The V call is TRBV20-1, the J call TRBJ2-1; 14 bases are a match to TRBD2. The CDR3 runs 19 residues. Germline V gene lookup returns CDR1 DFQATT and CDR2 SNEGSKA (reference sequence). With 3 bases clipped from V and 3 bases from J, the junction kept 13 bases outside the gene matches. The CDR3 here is CSASSFRTSGRFFYNEQFF. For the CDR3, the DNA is TGCAGTGCTAGCTCGTTCCGGACTAGCGGGAGGTTTTTCTACAATGAGCAGTTCTTC.

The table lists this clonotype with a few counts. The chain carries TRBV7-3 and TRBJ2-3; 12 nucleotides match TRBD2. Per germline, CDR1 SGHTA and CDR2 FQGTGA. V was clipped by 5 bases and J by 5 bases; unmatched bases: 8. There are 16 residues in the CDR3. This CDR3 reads CASSLTPSGGEDTQYF. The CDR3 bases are TGTGCCAGCAGCCTTACTCCTAGCGGGGGGGAAGATACGCAGTATTTT.

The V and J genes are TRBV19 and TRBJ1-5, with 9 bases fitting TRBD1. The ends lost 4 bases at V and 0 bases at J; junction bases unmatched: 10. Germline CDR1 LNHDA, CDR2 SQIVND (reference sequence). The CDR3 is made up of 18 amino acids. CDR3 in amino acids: CASSKPGQGGYSNQPQHF. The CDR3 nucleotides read TGTGCCAGTAGTAAACCGGGACAGGGAGGTTATAGCAATCAGCCCCAGCATTTT.

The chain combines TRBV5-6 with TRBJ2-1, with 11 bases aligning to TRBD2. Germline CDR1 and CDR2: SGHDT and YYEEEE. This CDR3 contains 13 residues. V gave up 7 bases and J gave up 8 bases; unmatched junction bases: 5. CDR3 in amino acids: CASGSGGAYEQFF. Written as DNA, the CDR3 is TGTGCCAGCGGTAGCGGGGGGGCTTATGAGCAGTTCTTC.

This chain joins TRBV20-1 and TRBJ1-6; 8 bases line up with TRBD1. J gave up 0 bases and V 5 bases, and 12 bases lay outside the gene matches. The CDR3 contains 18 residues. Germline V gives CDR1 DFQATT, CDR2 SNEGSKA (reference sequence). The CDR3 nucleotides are TGCAGTGCTGCCCCGGGACAGGTTTCTAGCTCCTATAATTCACCCCTCCACTTT. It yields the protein CSAAPGQVSSSYNSPLHF.